The clone carrying this T cell receptor beta chain was picked up a small number of times. Its antigen is still unknown. TCR beta VDJ and CDR3 were profiled, and genomic DNA was the template. In TCRdb, the reads were re-called with MiXCR into one record per CDR3 protein. The profile shows some 98,000 distinct CDR3 sequences, 65% to 70% of them singletons. These data belong to a study of CD8+CD57+ T cells in acquired aplastic anemia. Across the whole study: Yields of DNA that came from sorted CD4+ and CD8+ cells averaged about 3 ug.

V lost 2 bases and J lost 2, with 5 bases in between. Germline CDR1 reads SEHNR; CDR2 reads FQNEAQ (reference sequence). The CDR3 is 13 residues long. Study conclusions and caveats: There were 25 to 30 CD8+ CDR3 sequences that occurred in both patients and controls.

CD8+CD57+ cell expansion, shown by flow cytometry, had occurred in the patients selected for sequencing. A severe acquired aplastic anemia diagnosis applied to all patients. Receipt of therapy had not occurred in any patient by the time of blood sampling. This TCR was recovered from a human donor with aplastic anemia. Material for sequencing was sorted CD4+, CD8+, or CD8+CD57+ T cells (not recorded which) from PBMCs. The chain employs TRBV7-9 and TRBJ2-3; D ambiguous. CDR3 nucleotide sequence: TGTGCCAGCAGCTTATCAACCACAGATACGCAGTATTTT. It is translated as CASSLSTTDTQYF.